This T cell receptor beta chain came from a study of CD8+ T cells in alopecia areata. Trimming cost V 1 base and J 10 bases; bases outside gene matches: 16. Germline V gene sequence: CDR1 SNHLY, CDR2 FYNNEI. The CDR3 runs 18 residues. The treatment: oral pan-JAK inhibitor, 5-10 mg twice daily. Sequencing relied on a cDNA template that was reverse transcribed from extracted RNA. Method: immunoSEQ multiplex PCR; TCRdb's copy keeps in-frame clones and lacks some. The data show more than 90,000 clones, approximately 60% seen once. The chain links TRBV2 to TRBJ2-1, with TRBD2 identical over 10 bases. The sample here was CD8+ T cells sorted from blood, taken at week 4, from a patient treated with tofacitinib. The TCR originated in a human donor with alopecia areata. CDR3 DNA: TGTGCCAGCAGTGAAGATCTAGCGGGAGTACCACCGTTGGGGGAGCAGTTCTTC. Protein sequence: CASSEDLAGVPPLGEQFF.